This T cell receptor beta chain was captured by sequencing in a study of shared clonotypes between healthy human individuals. Study-wide context: Donors were a couple of women and a few men aged 18 to 49. There were three CD4 naive, three CD4 memory, two CD8 naive and one CD8 memory plates per donor.

In the original processing: Filtering differed because ImmunoSEQ produced junction-only sequences that carried no quality scores. Sequencing used immunoSEQ multiplex PCR; TCRdb keeps in-frame clones, though not all of them. V and J calls and clone size are copied from that table; D and trimming were computed from the DNA. The table records approximately 2,000,000 clones, 93% of them present only once. As defined, naive CD8 cells were CD45RO-negative and positively selected for CCR7, with terminally differentiated effector memory CD45RA+ cells excluded. Study donors comprised healthy, HIV-negative adults devoid of recent acute infection or vaccination. The CDR3 consists of 16 residues.

The receptor's source is a man aged 18 to 29 in good health. Some clones in this sample may be carry-over from other donors' samples. Material for sequencing was naive CD8+ T cells from PBMCs. The chain carries TRBV21-1 and TRBJ2-2. TRBV21-1 is classified as a pseudogene. This CDR3 reads CASSNGGHRDTGELFF. Written as DNA, the CDR3 is TGTGCCAGCAGCAATGGGGGGCACAGGGACACCGGGGAGCTGTTTTTT.